The 5 T cell receptor beta chains in this list originate from one sample, sequenced in a study of Ad26.COV2.S vaccination and SARS-CoV-2 variants. Clones were read by immunoSEQ multiplex PCR, and TCRdb kept only the in-frame ones, dropping some. The sample includes approximately 420,000 clones, roughly nine tenths of them seen just once. This sample's treatment: around 19 received Ad26.COV2.S at low or high dose, single or two shots; a few received placebo; per-sample allocation not given. It was on day 63 after the first vaccine or placebo injection that samples were taken. Sequencing used peripheral blood, obtained in a trial of Ad26.COV2.S vaccine versus placebo. These receptors were collected from a person between 18 and 60 years old who received the Ad26.COV2.S COVID-19 vaccine or a placebo.

The chain links TRBV7-2 to TRBJ2-5; D may be TRBD2 (7 bases). With 1 base removed from V and 1 base from J, the gap between germline ends came to 13 bases. This CDR3 spans 16 amino acids. Germline CDR1 is SGHTA and CDR2 is FQGNSA. CDR3 sequence (DNA): TGTGCCAGCAGCTTAGGGGGGGGGCGAGTCCAAGAGACCCAGTACTTC. This sequence encodes CASSLGGGRVQETQYF.

This clone was detected once. The rearrangement joins TRBV12-5 to TRBJ1-2; D is ambiguous. The V and J ends lost 5 bases and 2 bases respectively, with 6 bases between them. The germline V gene encodes CDR1 LGHNT and CDR2 FRNRAP. The CDR3 has 12 residues. The CDR3 DNA follows: TGTGCTAGTGGTGTACTGAACTATGGCTACACCTTC. This codes for CASGVLNYGYTF.

In its sample, this clone was seen a few times. The chain combines TRBV7-2 with TRBJ1-5; a weak D match, TRBD1 (5 bases). Germline CDR1 SGHTA, CDR2 FQGNSA. This CDR3 contains 14 residues. Trimming shortened V by 4 bases and J by 3 bases, and 10 bases separated the two germline ends. CDR3 protein: CASSWGPLNQPQHF. In DNA, the CDR3 is TGTGCCAGCAGCTGGGGACCGCTCAATCAGCCCCAGCATTTT.

The genes are TRBV6-5 and TRBJ1-1; D is possibly TRBD1 (5 bases). Between the trimmed V and J ends, which lost 0 bases and 1 base, there was a span of 9 bases. Per germline, CDR1 MNHEY and CDR2 SVGAGI. CDR3 length equals 15 residues. The CDR3 DNA follows: TGTGCCAGCAGTTACTCCCCGACAGCGAACACTGAAGCTTTCTTT. Translated, it gives CASSYSPTANTEAFF.

This rearrangement joins TRBV6-5 to TRBJ2-2; a weak D match, TRBD2 (6 bases). V gave up 2 bases and J gave up 6 bases, with 7 bases separating them. Germline V gene data show CDR1 as MNHEY and CDR2 as SVGAGI. The CDR3 covers 13 residues. The CDR3 sequence: CASSYRLAGELFF. The CDR3 region has the DNA TGTGCCAGCAGTTACCGACTAGCCGGGGAGCTGTTTTTT.